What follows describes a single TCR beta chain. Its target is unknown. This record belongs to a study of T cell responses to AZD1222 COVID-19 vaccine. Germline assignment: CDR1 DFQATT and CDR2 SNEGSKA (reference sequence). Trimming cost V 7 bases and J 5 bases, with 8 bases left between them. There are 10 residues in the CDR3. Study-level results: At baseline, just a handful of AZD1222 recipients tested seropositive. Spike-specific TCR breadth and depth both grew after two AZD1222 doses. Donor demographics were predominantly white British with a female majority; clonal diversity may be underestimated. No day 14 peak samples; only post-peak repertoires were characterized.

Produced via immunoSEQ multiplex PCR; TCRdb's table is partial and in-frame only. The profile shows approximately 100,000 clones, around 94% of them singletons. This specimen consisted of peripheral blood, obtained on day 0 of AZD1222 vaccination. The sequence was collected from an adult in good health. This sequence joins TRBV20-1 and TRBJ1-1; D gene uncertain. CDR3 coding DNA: TGCAGTGTGTGGGGTACTGAAGCTTTCTTT. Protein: CSVWGTEAFF.